These T cell receptor beta chains were read from a single sample in a study of shared clonotypes between healthy human individuals. Sequenced by immunoSEQ multiplex PCR; TCRdb stores in-frame clones only, minus some. Of about 2 million clones listed, 85% to 95% are singletons. What was sequenced was naive CD8+ T cells sorted from blood. All receptors come from a man aged 18 to 30 in good health. CDR3s include the opening cysteine and the closing phenylalanine or tryptophan. The D gene is left open where the match is weak. Not all rows give a size; the values are once, few, many and, for expanded clones, a class.

V gene	J gene	clone size	D gene	CDR3 DNA	CDR3 protein
TRBV5-1	TRBJ2-2	-	-	TGCGCCAGCAGGCCGGCTAAACAGGGAGGAGGGACCGGGGAGCTGTTTTTT	CASRPAKQGGGTGELFF
TRBV6-5	TRBJ1-6	-	TRBD1	TGTGCCAGCACAGCCGGGACAGGGAGATCACCCCTCCACTTT	CASTAGTGRSPLHF
TRBV7-2	TRBJ2-1	-	TRBD2	TGTGCCAGCAGCTTACACCTAGCGGGATTATATGAGCAGTTCTTC	CASSLHLAGLYEQFF
TRBV5-6	TRBJ1-5	few	-	TGTGCCAGCAGCTTCCAGGGAGCGAGTCAGCCCCAGCATTTT	CASSFQGASQPQHF
TRBV4-3	TRBJ2-7	-	-	TGCGCCAGCAGCCAAGATAGTAGCGACTCCTACGAGCAGTACTTC	CASSQDSSDSYEQYF
TRBV5-5	TRBJ2-2	-	-	TGTGCCAGCAGCTTGGCTAACACCGGGGAGCTGTTTTTT	CASSLANTGELFF
TRBV4-1	TRBJ1-2	few	TRBD1	TGCGCCAGCACTATGGACAGGGCGTATGGCTATGGCTACACCTTC	CASTMDRAYGYGYTF
TRBV7-9	TRBJ2-1	-	TRBD2	TGTGCCAGCAGCTTATTCAGCGGGGGGGAGGATGAGCAGTTCTTC	CASSLFSGGEDEQFF
TRBV10-3	TRBJ2-7	few	TRBD2	TGTGCCATCGGAGCGGGAGGCGCCTACGAGCAGTACTTC	CAIGAGGAYEQYF
TRBV30	TRBJ2-7	-	TRBD2	TGTGCCTGGAGTACCCTAGCGGGACCGGTTTACGAGCAGTACTTC	CAWSTLAGPVYEQYF
TRBV6-1	TRBJ2-7	-	TRBD1	TGTGCCAGCAGTCACGGACAGGGGACAGTCGAGCAGTACTTC	CASSHGQGTVEQYF
TRBV11-2	TRBJ2-1	-	-	TGTGCCAGCAGTGGAGGCGGTAGCTCCTACAATGAGCAGTTCTTC	CASSGGGSSYNEQFF
TRBV5-6	TRBJ1-1	-	-	TGTGCCAGCAGGAACACTGGGAACACTGAAGCTTTCTTT	CASRNTGNTEAFF
TRBV30	TRBJ2-7	-	-	TGTGCCTGGAGTGTAGGACAGTCCTACGAGCAGTACTTC	CAWSVGQSYEQYF
TRBV27	TRBJ2-7	-	-	TGTGCCAGCAGTTTAAGGGCAGGGATCATCGACGAGCAGTACTTC	CASSLRAGIIDEQYF
TRBV7-9	TRBJ2-1	-	TRBD2	TGTGCCAGCAGCTCGAGACTAGCGGGAGTTTTCGATGAGCAGTTCTTC	CASSSRLAGVFDEQFF
TRBV25-1	TRBJ2-1	-	-	TGTGCCAGCGCCCCGGGTCCCAATGAGCAGTTCTTC	CASAPGPNEQFF
TRBV7-8	TRBJ2-3	-	TRBD1	TGTGCCAGCAGCTTAGGGGGGACAGCCGTCTACTTCCCCGATACGCAGTATTTT	CASSLGGTAVYFPDTQYF
TRBV7-9	TRBJ2-1	-	-	TGTGCCAGCAGCTTCTTGGGACTTGGGGTCTACAATGAGCAGTTCTTC	CASSFLGLGVYNEQFF
TRBV19	TRBJ1-1	-	-	TGTGCCAGTAACGAACCAGAGGGGCCGAGAGCTTTCTTT	CASNEPEGPRAFF
TRBV13	TRBJ1-2	-	-	TGTGCCAGCACCCCTGGCTCCACGGACTATGGCTACACCTTC	CASTPGSTDYGYTF
TRBV9	TRBJ2-6	-	-	TGTGCCAGCAGCGCGAGGGCGGCGCTAGGGGCCAACGTCCTGACTTTC	CASSARAALGANVLTF
TRBV7-2	TRBJ2-4	-	-	TGTGCCAGCAGCTCACAGGTAGCCAAAAACATTCAGTACTTC	CASSSQVAKNIQYF
TRBV28	TRBJ1-2	-	TRBD1	TGTGCCAGCAGATTACAGGGGAACTATGGCTACACCTTC	CASRLQGNYGYTF
TRBV18	TRBJ2-1	-	-	TGTGCCAGCTCCGTGCCGGCGAATGAGCAGTTCTTC	CASSVPANEQFF
TRBV4-1	TRBJ2-2	-	-	TGCGCCAGCAGCCTCAGGGAGCCGAACACCGGGGAGCTGTTTTTT	CASSLREPNTGELFF
TRBV27	TRBJ2-7	-	TRBD1	TGTGCCAGCAGTTTATCCCCCGGGACAGGGTATAACGAGCAGTACTTC	CASSLSPGTGYNEQYF
TRBV28	TRBJ2-7	-	TRBD1	TGTGCCAGCAGTTCTGGACAGGGGAGGTCCTACGAGCAGTACTTC	CASSSGQGRSYEQYF
TRBV27	TRBJ1-2	-	-	TGTGCCAGCAGTTTATCGCTAGGACTCCCCGTCGAGGGCTACACCTTC	CASSLSLGLPVEGYTF
TRBV27	TRBJ2-5	-	TRBD2	TGTGCCAGCAGTCTCGGGGGAGCGGGAGTGGAGACCCAGTACTTC	CASSLGGAGVETQYF
TRBV5-3	TRBJ1-2	-	TRBD1	TGTGCCAGAAGCTGGGGGGACAGGTCTGCCTATGGCTACACCTTC	CARSWGDRSAYGYTF
TRBV6-5	TRBJ1-2	-	-	TGTGCCAGCAGTTACTCCGCCCGGGGGGACTATGGCTACACCTTC	CASSYSARGDYGYTF
TRBV7-9	TRBJ2-7	-	-	TGTGCCAGCAGCTCCACGGCCTACGAGCAGTACTTC	CASSSTAYEQYF
TRBV9	TRBJ2-7	-	-	TGTGCCAGCAGCGTAGATGGGACACTTAACTACGAGCAGTACTTC	CASSVDGTLNYEQYF
TRBV25-1	TRBJ2-7	-	TRBD1	TGTGCCAGCACACAGGGGCTACCCTACGAGCAGTACTTC	CASTQGLPYEQYF
TRBV21-1	TRBJ1-6	-	-	TGTGCCAGCAGCATTTGGACGGGGGATTCACCCCTCCACTTT	CASSIWTGDSPLHF
TRBV4-1	TRBJ2-1	-	TRBD1	TGCGCCAGCAGCCAAGTCCTGAACGTCGGGACAGGGGGTCCTACGTTCTTC	CASSQVLNVGTGGPTFF
TRBV4-1	TRBJ2-2	-	-	TGCGCCAGCAGACAAGGGGCGGGCCCTATGGCCGGGGAGCTGTTTTTT	CASRQGAGPMAGELFF
TRBV27	TRBJ1-5	-	-	TGTGCCAGCAGTTCACTGACAGGCAATCAGCCCCAGCATTTT	CASSSLTGNQPQHF